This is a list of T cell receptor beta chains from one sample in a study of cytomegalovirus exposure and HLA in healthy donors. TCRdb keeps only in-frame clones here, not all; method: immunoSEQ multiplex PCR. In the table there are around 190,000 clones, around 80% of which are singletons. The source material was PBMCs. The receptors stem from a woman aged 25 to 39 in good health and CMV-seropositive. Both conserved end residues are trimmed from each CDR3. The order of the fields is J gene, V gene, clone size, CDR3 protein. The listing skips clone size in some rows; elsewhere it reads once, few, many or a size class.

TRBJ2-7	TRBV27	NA	ASSFYPGVRGAIYEQY
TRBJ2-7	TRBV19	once	ASSILLALTTSEQY
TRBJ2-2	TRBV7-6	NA	ASGLQGVGTGELF
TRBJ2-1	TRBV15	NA	ATSRDGLAVNEQF
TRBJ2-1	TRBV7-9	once	ASSGTGLNEQF
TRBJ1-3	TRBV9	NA	ASSVERGSGNTIY
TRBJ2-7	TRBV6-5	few	ASSQDRWDEQY
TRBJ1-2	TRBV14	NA	ASSPGLNYGYT
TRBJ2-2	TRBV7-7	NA	ASSSTSGRDTGELF
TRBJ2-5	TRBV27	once	ASSLSLTSLQETQY
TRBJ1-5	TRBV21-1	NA	ASSKKRIQDMTGNQPQH
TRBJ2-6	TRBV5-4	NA	ASSGDRGLGANVLT
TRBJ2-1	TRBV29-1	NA	SVGGGTYNEQF
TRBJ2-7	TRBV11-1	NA	ASSPIRQGFEQY
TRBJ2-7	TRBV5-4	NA	ASSLDRGGEQY
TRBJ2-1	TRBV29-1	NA	SVDPGTSGRAQSYNEQF
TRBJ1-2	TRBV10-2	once	ASSGSSYSYGYT
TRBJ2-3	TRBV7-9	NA	ASSPPSSTDTQY
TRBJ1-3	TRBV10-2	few	ASSEQGFSGNTIY
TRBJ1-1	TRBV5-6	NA	ASSRTGESEAF
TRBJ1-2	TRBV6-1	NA	ASSGGYDRDSANYGYT
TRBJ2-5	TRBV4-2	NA	ASRGSLGQGTQY
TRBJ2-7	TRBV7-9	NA	ASSFVQSYEQY
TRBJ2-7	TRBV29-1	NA	SVEGSSRGNEQY
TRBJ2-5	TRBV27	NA	ASSPPTGLRETQY
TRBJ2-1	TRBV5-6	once	ASSWMVSYEQF
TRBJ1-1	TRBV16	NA	ASSRQGVNTEAF
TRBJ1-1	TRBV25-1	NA	ASSEYGLGWNTEAF
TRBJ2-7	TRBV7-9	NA	ASSLAAGVAGAGEQY
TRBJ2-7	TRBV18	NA	ASSSGQTPFDEQY
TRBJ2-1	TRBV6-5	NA	ASSYSASTYYNEQF
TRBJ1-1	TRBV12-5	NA	ASGSPPGQLNTEAF
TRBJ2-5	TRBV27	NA	ASSLSYGQETQY
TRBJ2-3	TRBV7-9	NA	ASSPGGQTQY
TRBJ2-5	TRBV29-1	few	SVGAAETQY
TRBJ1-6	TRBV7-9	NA	AGSTGFGNSPLH
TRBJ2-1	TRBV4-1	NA	ASSQLAGGIFNEQF
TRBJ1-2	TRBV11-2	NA	ASSRSLQGGYT
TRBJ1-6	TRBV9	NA	ARNRDSNSPLH
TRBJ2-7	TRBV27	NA	ASTGTGAYEQY
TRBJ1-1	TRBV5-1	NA	ASSFGEQNTEAF
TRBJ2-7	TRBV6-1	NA	ASSPGGRDEQY
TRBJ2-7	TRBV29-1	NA	SPWGMSSGQGTYEQY
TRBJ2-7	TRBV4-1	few	ASSQPDRPNYEQY
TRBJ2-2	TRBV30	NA	AWSVRSEPGELF
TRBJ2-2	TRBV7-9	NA	ASTLTGANTGELF
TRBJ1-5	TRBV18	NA	ASSAGGLSNQPQH
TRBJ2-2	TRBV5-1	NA	ASRRTQNTGELF
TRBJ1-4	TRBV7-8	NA	ASRSRLRSGLNEKLF
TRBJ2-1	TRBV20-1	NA	SARVVSEQF
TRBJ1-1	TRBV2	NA	ASTLGGKTEAF
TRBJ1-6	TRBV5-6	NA	ASSFTASSYNSPLH
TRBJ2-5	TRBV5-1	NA	ASSLEGQGGETQY
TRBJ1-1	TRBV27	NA	ASRGREGDTEAF